The 3 T cell receptor beta chains reported below all come from one sample, sequenced in a study of cytomegalovirus exposure and HLA in healthy donors. The PCR contained 60 Vbeta and 13 Jbeta primers. Libraries were prepared by immunoSEQ multiplex PCR; TCRdb keeps only in-frame clonotypes and omits some of them. The sample yields more than 95,000 clones, of which the top ten take up around 2.4%. The sequenced sample was PBMCs. The receptors come from a man aged 40-49 years in good health and CMV-seronegative.

This chain uses TRBV5-1 with TRBJ1-2; weak D call: TRBD1 (6 bases). This CDR3 contains 15 residues. V was shortened by 4 bases and J by 4 bases, with 17 bases between the two germline ends. Per germline, CDR1 SGHRS and CDR2 YFSETQ. CDR3 region: CASSPDRSVGYGYTF. Here the CDR3 DNA reads TGCGCCAGCAGCCCAGACAGGTCCGTGGGCTATGGCTACACCTTC.

Remarks on this clone: A read error is likely, as this CDR3 ends without the conserved phenylalanine or tryptophan. This chain connects TRBV6-5 to TRBJ1-2; a weak D match, TRBD1 (6 bases). V lost 0 bases, J lost 4 bases, and 12 bases lay in between. The CDR3 contains 15 residues. Germline CDR1 is MNHEY and CDR2 is SVGAGI. The DNA for the CDR3 is TGTGCCAGCAGTTACTCCAGGGGCGCGGGCTATGGCTACACCTCC. As protein: CASSYSRGAGYGYTS.

The chain carries TRBV5-1 and TRBJ2-1; 9 bases align to TRBD1. This CDR3 comprises 16 residues. V lost 0 bases to trimming and J lost 7 bases; unmatched junction nucleotides: 8. CDR1 is SGHRS and CDR2 is YFSETQ in the germline V gene. CDR3 sequence: CASSLGGGQGMNEQFF. In DNA form, the CDR3 reads TGCGCCAGCAGCTTGGGTGGGGGACAGGGAATGAATGAGCAGTTCTTC.